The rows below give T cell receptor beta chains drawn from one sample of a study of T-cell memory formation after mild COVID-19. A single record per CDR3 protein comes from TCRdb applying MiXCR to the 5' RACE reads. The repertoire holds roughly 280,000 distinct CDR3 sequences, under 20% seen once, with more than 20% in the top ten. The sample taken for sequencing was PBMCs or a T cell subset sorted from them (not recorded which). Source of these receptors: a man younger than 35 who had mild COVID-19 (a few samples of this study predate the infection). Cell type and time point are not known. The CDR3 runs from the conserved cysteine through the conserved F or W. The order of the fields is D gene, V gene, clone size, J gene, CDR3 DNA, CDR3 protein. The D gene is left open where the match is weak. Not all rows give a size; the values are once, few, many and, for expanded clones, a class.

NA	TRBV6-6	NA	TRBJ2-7	TGTGCCAGCAGTTACTCGGGGGGACGGATAAACTACGAGCAGTACTTC	CASSYSGGRINYEQYF
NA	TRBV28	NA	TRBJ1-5	TGTGCCAGCAGTTCGGCAGACAGAATTAATCAGCCCCAGCATTTT	CASSSADRINQPQHF
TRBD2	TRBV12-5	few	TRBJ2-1	TGTGCTAGTGGTCGCGGGGGCAATGAGCAGTTCTTC	CASGRGGNEQFF
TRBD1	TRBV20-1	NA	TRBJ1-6	TGCAGTGCCTCCGCGGGACAGAGCTCCTATAATTCACCCCTCCACTTT	CSASAGQSSYNSPLHF
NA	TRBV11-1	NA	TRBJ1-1	TGTGCCAGCAGCTTGGGAAGGGACCGGATTGAAGCTTTCTTT	CASSLGRDRIEAFF
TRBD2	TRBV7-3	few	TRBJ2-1	TGTGCCAGCACCCTAAGCGGGGGGCACCTCAATGAGCAGTTCTTC	CASTLSGGHLNEQFF
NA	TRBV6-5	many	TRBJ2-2	TGTGCCAGCAGGGGCAGGGCCGGGGAGCTGTTTTTT	CASRGRAGELFF
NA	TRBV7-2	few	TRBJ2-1	TGTGCCAGCAGCCGCCCGGGGGCGTACAATGAGCAGTTCTTC	CASSRPGAYNEQFF
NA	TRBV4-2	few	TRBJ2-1	TGTGCCAGCAGCCAAGAGAATGGGGGGCAGTACAATGAGCAGTTCTTC	CASSQENGGQYNEQFF
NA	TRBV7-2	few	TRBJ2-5	TGTGCCAGCGGCCGCGCACAAGAGACCCAGTACTTC	CASGRAQETQYF
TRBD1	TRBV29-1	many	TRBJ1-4	TGCAGCGTTGGACAGGGGGGAGAAAAACTGTTTTTT	CSVGQGGEKLFF
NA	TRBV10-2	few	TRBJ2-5	TGCGCCAGCAGTGATCTCACTCGAGGCGGAGAGACCCAGTACTTC	CASSDLTRGGETQYF
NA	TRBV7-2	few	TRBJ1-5	TGTGCCAGCAGCAAAGCGAACAATCAGCCCCAGCATTTT	CASSKANNQPQHF
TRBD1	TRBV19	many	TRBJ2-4	TGTGCCAGTAGTATTCAGACAGGGGGGCAGTACTTC	CASSIQTGGQYF
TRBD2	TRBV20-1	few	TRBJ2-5	TGCAGTGCCGGCGGGGGGGCGCTGGAGACCCAGTACTTC	CSAGGGALETQYF
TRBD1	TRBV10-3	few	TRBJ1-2	TGTGCCATCAGTTTGGACAGGGGTTATGGCTACACCTTC	CAISLDRGYGYTF
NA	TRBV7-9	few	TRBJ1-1	TGTGCCAGCAGCCCTTTACTGGGGGCGACTGAAGCTTTCTTT	CASSPLLGATEAFF
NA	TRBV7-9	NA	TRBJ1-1	TGTGCCAGCAGCTTTGAACGAAAAGCTTTCTTT	CASSFERKAFF
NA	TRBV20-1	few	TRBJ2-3	TGCAGTGCTAGTCCGCCTCTAGCCAGCACAGATACGCAGTATTTT	CSASPPLASTDTQYF
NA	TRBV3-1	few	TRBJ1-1	TGTGCCAGCAGCGGGGAGGGAACTGAAGCTTTCTTT	CASSGEGTEAFF
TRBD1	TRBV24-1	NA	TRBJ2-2	TGTGCGACCAGTCTACAGGGGGTCACCGGGGAGCTGTTTTTT	CATSLQGVTGELFF
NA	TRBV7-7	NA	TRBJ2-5	TGTGCCAGCAGTATCGTCTATCGGGGGTCAGAGACCCAGTACTTC	CASSIVYRGSETQYF
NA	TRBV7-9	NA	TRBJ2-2	TGTGCCAGCAGCCATCCAAGTGCCACCGGGGAGCTGTTTTTT	CASSHPSATGELFF
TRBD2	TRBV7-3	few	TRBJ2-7	TGTGCCAGCAGCGCTAGCGGCAGCTCCTACGAGCAGTACTTC	CASSASGSSYEQYF